What follows describes a single T cell receptor (beta chain). The sample belongs to a study of blood T cell repertoires in COVID-19. As for the study in general: COVID-19 samples collected from the United States, Italy and Spain covered acute and convalescent phases. Nucleic acid was either cDNA or gDNA, and it came from T cells, B-cell-depleted T cells, or PBMCs.

As originally analysed: Nucleated cell counts were estimated from reference gene primer amplification. Measured with immunoSEQ multiplex PCR; TCRdb has only the in-frame clones, and not every one. The V and J calls and clone size come from that table; D and trimming were worked out from the DNA. The sample lists roughly 140,000 clones; around 88% were seen once. Trimming took 6 bases from V and 5 from J, leaving 13 bases between them. Germline assignment: CDR1 SNHLY and CDR2 FYNNEI. The CDR3 has 13 residues. The source is a human donor in a cohort sampled during active COVID-19. J is TRBJ2-5 and V is TRBV2, with TRBD1 as a possible D gene (6 bases). The sequenced sample was peripheral blood. The CDR3 loop reads CASRADRWETQYF. CDR3 sequence (DNA): TGTGCCAGCAGAGCCGACAGGTGGGAGACCCAGTACTTC. The whole variable domain, remainder taken from reference TRBV2 and TRBJ2-5, is EPEVTQTPSHQVTQMGQEVILRCVPISNHLYFYWYRQILGQKVEFLVSFYNNEISEKSEIFDDQFSVERPDGSNFTLKIRSTKLEDSAMYFCASRADRWETQYFGPGTRLLVL.